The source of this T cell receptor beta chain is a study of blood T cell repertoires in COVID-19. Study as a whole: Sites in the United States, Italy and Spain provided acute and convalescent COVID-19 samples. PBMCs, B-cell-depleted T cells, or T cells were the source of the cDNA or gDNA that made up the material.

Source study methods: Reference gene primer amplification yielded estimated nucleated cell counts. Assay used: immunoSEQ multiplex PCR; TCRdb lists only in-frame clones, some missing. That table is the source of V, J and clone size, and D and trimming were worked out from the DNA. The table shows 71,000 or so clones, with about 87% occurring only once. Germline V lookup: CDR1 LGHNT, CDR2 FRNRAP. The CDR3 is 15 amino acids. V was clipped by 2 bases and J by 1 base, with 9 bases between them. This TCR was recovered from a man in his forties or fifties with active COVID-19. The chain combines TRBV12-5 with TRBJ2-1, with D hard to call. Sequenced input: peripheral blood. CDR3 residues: CASGLYRRSYNEQFF. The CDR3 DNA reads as TGTGCTAGTGGTTTGTATCGGAGATCCTACAATGAGCAGTTCTTC.